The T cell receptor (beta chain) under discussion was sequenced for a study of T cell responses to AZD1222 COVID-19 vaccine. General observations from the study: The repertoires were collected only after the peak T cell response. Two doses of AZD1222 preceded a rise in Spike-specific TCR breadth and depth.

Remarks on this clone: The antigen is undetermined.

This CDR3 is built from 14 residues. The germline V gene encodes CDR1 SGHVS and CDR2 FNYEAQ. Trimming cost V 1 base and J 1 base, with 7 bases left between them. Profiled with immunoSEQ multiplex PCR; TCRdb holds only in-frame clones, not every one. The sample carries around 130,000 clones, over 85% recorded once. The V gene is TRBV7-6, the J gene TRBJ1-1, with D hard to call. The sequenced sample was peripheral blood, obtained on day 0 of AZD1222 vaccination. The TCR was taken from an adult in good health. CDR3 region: CASSLGAGNTEAFF. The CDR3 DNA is TGTGCCAGCAGCTTAGGCGCGGGGAACACTGAAGCTTTCTTT.